This T cell receptor (beta chain) appears in the sequencing data of a study of cytomegalovirus exposure and HLA in healthy donors. Study-level results: Sequencing likely caused a cluster of highly shared sequence variants.

Of note for this clone: The antigen is not known.

V shed 3 bases, J shed 1 base, and the junction held 4 bases outside the gene matches. The CDR3 is made up of 14 amino acids. Germline CDR1 SQVTM, CDR2 ANQGSEA. PCR primers comprised 60 Vbeta and 13 Jbeta primers. The data were produced by immunoSEQ multiplex PCR, yet TCRdb's version contains in-frame clones alone and is incomplete. The repertoire holds a few hundred thousand clones, with 70% to 80% as singletons. The specimen sequenced was PBMCs. The V gene is TRBV29-1, the J gene TRBJ2-3; 7 bases align to TRBD2. The clonotype originates from a girl aged 2-9 years in good health and CMV-seronegative. CDR3 sequence (DNA): TGCAGCGTTGACCGGACTAGTGGCACAGATACGCAGTATTTT. This gives the protein CSVDRTSGTDTQYF.